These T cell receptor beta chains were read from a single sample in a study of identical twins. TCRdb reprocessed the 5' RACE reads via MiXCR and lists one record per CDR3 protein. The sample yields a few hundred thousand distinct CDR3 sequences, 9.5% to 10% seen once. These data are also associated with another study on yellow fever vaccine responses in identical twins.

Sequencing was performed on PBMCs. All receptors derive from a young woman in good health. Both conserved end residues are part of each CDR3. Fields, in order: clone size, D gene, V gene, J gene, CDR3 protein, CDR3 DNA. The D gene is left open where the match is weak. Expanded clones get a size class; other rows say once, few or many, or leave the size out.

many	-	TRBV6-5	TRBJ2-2	CASSYSWQGGGGTGELFF	TGTGCCAGCAGTTACTCGTGGCAGGGAGGGGGAGGCACCGGGGAGCTGTTTTTT
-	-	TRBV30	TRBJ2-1	CAWSGVGGLNEQFF	TGTGCCTGGAGTGGAGTGGGGGGGCTAAATGAGCAGTTCTTC
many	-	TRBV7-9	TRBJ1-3	CASSSSLRGSGNTIYF	TGTGCCAGCAGCTCCTCCTTACGGGGCTCTGGAAACACCATATATTTT
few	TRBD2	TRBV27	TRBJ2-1	CASSLLRGVNYNEQFF	TGTGCCAGCAGTTTATTACGGGGGGTCAATTACAATGAGCAGTTCTTC
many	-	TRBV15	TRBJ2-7	CATSRSGISEQYF	TGTGCCACCAGCAGATCAGGGATTAGCGAGCAGTACTTC
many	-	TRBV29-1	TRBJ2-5	CSVPRPFQETQYF	TGCAGCGTTCCCCGGCCCTTCCAAGAGACCCAGTACTTC
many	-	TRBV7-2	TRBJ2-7	CASSSNLGQTYEQYF	TGTGCCAGCAGCTCTAATCTCGGACAGACCTACGAGCAGTACTTC
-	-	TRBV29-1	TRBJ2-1	CSATGRTDNEQFF	TGCAGCGCCACAGGGAGGACAGACAATGAGCAGTTCTTC
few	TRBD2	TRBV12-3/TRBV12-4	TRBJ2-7	CASSLATSGVFEQYF	TGTGCCAGCAGTTTAGCGACTAGCGGGGTCTTCGAGCAGTACTTC
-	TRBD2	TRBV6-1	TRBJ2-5	CASSNGAVGSGNQETQYF	TGTGCCAGCAGTAATGGGGCCGTGGGTAGCGGGAATCAAGAGACCCAGTACTTC
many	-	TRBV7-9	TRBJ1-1	CASRRGLEGTEAFF	TGTGCCAGCAGGCGGGGGTTGGAAGGCACTGAAGCTTTCTTT
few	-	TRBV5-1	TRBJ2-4	CASRRTTGTKNIQYF	TGCGCCAGCAGAAGGACGACCGGGACCAAAAACATTCAGTACTTC
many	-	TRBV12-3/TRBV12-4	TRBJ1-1	CASSFLGLSMNTEAFF	TGTGCCAGCAGTTTCCTGGGACTGAGCATGAACACTGAAGCTTTCTTT
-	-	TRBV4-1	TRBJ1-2	CASSQDEAGKGYGYTF	TGCGCCAGCAGCCAAGATGAGGCAGGGAAGGGCTATGGCTACACCTTC
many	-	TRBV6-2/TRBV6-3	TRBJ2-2	CASSYERPRVGELFF	TGTGCCAGCAGTTACGAACGCCCGCGCGTCGGGGAGCTGTTTTTT
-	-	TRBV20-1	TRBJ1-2	CSASLSPRTF	TGCAGTGCTAGTCTCTCCCCGCGGACCTTC
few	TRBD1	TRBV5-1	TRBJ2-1	CASSREGAGGNEQFF	TGCGCCAGCAGCCGCGAGGGGGCAGGGGGAAATGAGCAGTTCTTC
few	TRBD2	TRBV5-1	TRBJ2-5	CASSFSGSPLQETQYF	TGCGCCAGCAGCTTTAGCGGGAGTCCCCTCCAAGAGACCCAGTACTTC
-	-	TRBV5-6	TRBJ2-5	CASSLWSSGTQYF	TGTGCCAGCAGCTTGTGGTCCTCGGGGACCCAGTACTTC
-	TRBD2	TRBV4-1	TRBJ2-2	CASSQERTSGSFAGELFF	TGCGCCAGCAGCCAAGAGAGGACTAGCGGGAGTTTCGCCGGGGAGCTGTTTTTT
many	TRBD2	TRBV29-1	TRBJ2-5	CSAARTSGQETQYF	TGCAGCGCCGCCAGGACTAGCGGCCAAGAGACCCAGTACTTC
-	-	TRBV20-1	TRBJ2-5	CSARIVGTQYF	TGCAGTGCTAGAATAGTGGGGACCCAGTACTTC
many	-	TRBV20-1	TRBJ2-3	CSAPLRLTDTQYF	TGCAGTGCTCCACTACGGTTGACGGATACGCAGTATTTT
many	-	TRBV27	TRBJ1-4	CASSSPRVGEKLFF	TGTGCCAGCAGCTCGCCTAGGGTTGGTGAAAAACTGTTTTTT
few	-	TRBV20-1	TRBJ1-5	CSGGGNQPQHF	TGCAGTGGGGGGGGAAATCAGCCCCAGCATTTT
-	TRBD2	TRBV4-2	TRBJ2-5	CASSRTSGGGLGQETQYF	TGTGCCAGCAGTCGAACTAGCGGGGGCGGACTCGGCCAAGAGACCCAGTACTTC
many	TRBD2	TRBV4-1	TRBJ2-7	CASSQERLAGDYEQYF	TGCGCCAGCAGCCAGGAACGACTAGCGGGAGACTACGAGCAGTACTTC